One and the same sample provided the 13 T cell receptor beta chains below, sequenced in a study of neurological immune-mediated disorders. TCRdb itself ran the 5' RACE reads through MiXCR, one entry per CDR3 protein. There are almost 85,000 distinct CDR3 sequences in the sample; around 2.6% occur only once, and about 1% lies in the top ten. Sample: PBMCs. These receptors originate from a woman aged 25 to 39 with multiple sclerosis.

This clonotype was recorded at least ten times. This chain uses TRBV7-2 with TRBJ2-3, with D perhaps assigned TRBD1 or TRBD2 (5 bases each). In germline, CDR1 is SGHTA, CDR2 FQGNSA. V was clipped by 5 bases and J by 4 bases, with 16 bases between them. The CDR3 extends over 15 amino acids. The CDR3 protein is CASSPSQGSADTQYF. The CDR3 DNA reads TGTGCCAGCAGCCCGAGCCAGGGTAGCGCAGATACGCAGTATTTT.

This clonotype has at least ten counts. V gene TRBV27 combines with J gene TRBJ2-2; no definite D call. V was shortened by 2 bases and J by 6 bases, with 4 bases between the two germline ends. Looked up from germline, CDR1 is MNHEY and CDR2 is SMNVEV (reference sequence). This CDR3 is built from 12 residues. CDR3 DNA sequence: TGTGCCAGCAGTTTAGGGCCCGGGGAGCTGTTTTTT. The encoded protein is CASSLGPGELFF.

This clonotype was observed many times. The chain couples TRBV20-1 to TRBJ2-7; the match to TRBD1 covers 7 bases. Trimming cost V 1 base and J 4 bases; bases outside gene matches: 7. From germline, CDR1 is DFQATT and CDR2 SNEGSKA (reference sequence). This CDR3 is 14 amino acids long. The CDR3 DNA is TGCAGTGCTAGAGGCGTCCAGGGACAGTACGAGCAGTACTTC. Its protein is CSARGVQGQYEQYF.

This clonotype was picked up many times. V is TRBV5-1 and J is TRBJ2-7; D not certain. The V gene lost 5 bases and the J gene lost 3 bases, with 12 bases spanning the gap. Germline V gene data show CDR1 as SGHRS and CDR2 as YFSETQ. The length of the CDR3 is 13 residues. The CDR3 region has the DNA TGCGCCAGCAGTTCCGGGCAAAACTACGAGCAGTACTTC. It codes for CASSSGQNYEQYF. The entire variable domain, with the rest obtained from reference TRBV5-1 and TRBJ2-7, is as follows: KAGVTQTPRYLIKTRGQQVTLSCSPISGHRSVSWYQQTPGQGLQFLFEYFSETQRNKGNFPGRFSGRQFSNSRSEMNVSTLELGDSALYLCASSSGQNYEQYFGPGTRLTVT.

This clonotype was counted at least ten times. The rearrangement uses TRBV7-2 and TRBJ1-5; D gene uncertain. This CDR3 region has 13 residues. V was cut by 3 bases and J by 7 bases, with 10 bases left in between. Germline V lookup: CDR1 SGHTA, CDR2 FQGNSA. The CDR3 reads CASSFQWGQPQHF. For the CDR3, the DNA is TGTGCCAGCAGCTTTCAGTGGGGACAGCCCCAGCATTTT.

This clonotype was picked up many times. The CDR3 is CSVAPLRQRDSYEQYF. The CDR3 DNA reads as TGCAGCGTTGCCCCACTTCGCCAGCGGGACTCCTACGAGCAGTACTTC. This chain links TRBV29-1 with TRBJ2-7, with 7 bases that match TRBD2. Per germline, CDR1 SQVTM and CDR2 ANQGSEA. Trimming took 4 bases from V and 0 from J; bases not matched to a gene: 12. This CDR3 is 16 amino acids long.

This clonotype was recorded many times. This chain links TRBV3-1 with TRBJ2-2; D is unclear. Germline assignment: CDR1 LGHDT and CDR2 YNNKEL (reference sequence). Trimming took off 1 base at V and 7 bases at J, with 13 bases between the two ends. The CDR3 runs 15 residues. DNA of the CDR3: TGTGCCAGCAGCCAAGCGGCCCCTATCGGCGGGGAGCTGTTTTTT. Protein product: CASSQAAPIGGELFF.

This clonotype was recorded many times. The J gene is TRBJ2-2, the V gene TRBV6-2 or TRBV6-3; 13 nucleotides agree with TRBD2. Trimming cost V 4 bases and J 3 bases; bases outside gene matches: 5. Germline CDR1 and CDR2: MNHEY and SVGEGT. This CDR3 comprises 17 residues. As DNA, the CDR3 is TGTGCCAGCAGTTCTCCCGGACTAGCGGGAGACACCGGGGAGCTGTTTTTT. Protein product: CASSSPGLAGDTGELFF.

Many counts were recorded for this clonotype. The chain uses TRBV20-1 and TRBJ2-1; D might be TRBD1 (6 bases). This CDR3 has 15 residues. Trimming pared 1 base from V and 12 bases from J, leaving 22 bases between. Germline CDR1 DFQATT, CDR2 SNEGSKA (reference sequence). Here the CDR3 DNA reads TGCAGTGCTAGAGTGGGGGCTCAGGGTCAGTCGGGGCAGTTCTTC. Amino acids: CSARVGAQGQSGQFF.

This clonotype came up many times. V and J are TRBV5-6 and TRBJ2-3; D not certain. The CDR3 has 13 amino acids. The V gene lost 4 bases and the J gene lost 6 bases, with 12 bases spanning the gap. The germline gives CDR1 SGHDT, CDR2 YYEEEE. CDR3 DNA sequence: TGTGCCAGCAGCCCTCTAGTGACTGATACGCAGTATTTT. Its protein product is CASSPLVTDTQYF.

The sample holds many counts of this clonotype. The chain employs TRBV4-2 and TRBJ2-3; 8 bases are a match to TRBD2. The length of the CDR3 is 14 residues. Unmatched junction bases numbered 2, after V lost 2 bases and J lost 4 bases. Per germline, CDR1 LGHNA and CDR2 YNFKEQ. The CDR3 loop reads CASSQKRESDTQYF. For the CDR3, the DNA is TGTGCCAGCAGCCAAAAGCGGGAGTCAGATACGCAGTATTTT.

The sample holds many counts of this clonotype. The chain has TRBV9 and TRBJ2-1, with 9 bases aligning to TRBD1. The V gene's germline CDR1 is SGDLS and CDR2 YYNGEE. Trimming at V came to 3 bases and at J to 4 bases, leaving 2 bases not matched to a gene. CDR3 length: 14 amino acids. This CDR3 reads CASSAGTGYNEQFF. CDR3 coding DNA: TGTGCCAGCAGCGCTGGGACAGGGTACAATGAGCAGTTCTTC.

This clonotype was seen ten or more times. The chain carries TRBV24-1 and TRBJ2-1; D may be TRBD2 (6 bases). In germline, CDR1 is KGHDR, CDR2 SFDVKD. The CDR3 is made up of 16 amino acids. V was pared by 0 bases and J by 0 bases, with 8 bases between. This CDR3 reads CATSDLERVSYNEQFF. The CDR3 DNA follows: TGTGCCACCAGTGATTTGGAGCGGGTCTCCTACAATGAGCAGTTCTTC.